Listed here is a single TCR beta chain. The target antigen is unknown. Method: immunoSEQ multiplex PCR; TCRdb's copy keeps in-frame clones and lacks some. The sample records a few hundred thousand clones, about four fifths being singletons. This record belongs to a study of Ad26.COV2.S vaccination and SARS-CoV-2 variants. Broader study findings: Higher spike-specific TCR breadth was found in vaccine recipients than in placebo recipients.

Treatment denoted: some 19 received Ad26.COV2.S at low or high dose, single or two shots; about five received placebo; per-sample allocation not given. Following the first vaccine or placebo injection, samples were taken on day 63. Donor was an adult aged 18-55 years in Boston. This receptor was obtained from a person aged 18-65 years who received the Ad26.COV2.S COVID-19 vaccine or a placebo. The material was peripheral blood, obtained in a trial of Ad26.COV2.S vaccine versus placebo.

This chain's CDR3 is CASSPGSSGRREDEQFF. The CDR3 DNA reads as TGTGCCAGCAGCCCGGGGTCTAGCGGGAGGAGGGAGGATGAGCAGTTCTTC. The chain employs TRBV7-9 and TRBJ2-1; 11 bases align to TRBD2. V shed 5 bases and J 8 bases; nucleotides not matched to a gene: 14. Germline CDR1 is SEHNR and CDR2 is FQNEAQ (reference sequence). The CDR3 is 17 amino acids.